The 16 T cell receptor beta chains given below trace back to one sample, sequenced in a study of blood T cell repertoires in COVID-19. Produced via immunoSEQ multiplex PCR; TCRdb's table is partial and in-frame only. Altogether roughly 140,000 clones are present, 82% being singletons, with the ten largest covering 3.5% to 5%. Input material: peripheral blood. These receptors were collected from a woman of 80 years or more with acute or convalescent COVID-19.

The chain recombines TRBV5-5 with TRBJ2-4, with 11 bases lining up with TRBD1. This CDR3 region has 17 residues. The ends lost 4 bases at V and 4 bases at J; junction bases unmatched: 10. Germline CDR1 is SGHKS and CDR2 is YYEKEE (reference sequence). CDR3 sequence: CASSTFFRDRGKNIQYF. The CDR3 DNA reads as TGTGCCAGCAGCACCTTTTTCCGGGACAGGGGGAAAAACATTCAGTACTTC.

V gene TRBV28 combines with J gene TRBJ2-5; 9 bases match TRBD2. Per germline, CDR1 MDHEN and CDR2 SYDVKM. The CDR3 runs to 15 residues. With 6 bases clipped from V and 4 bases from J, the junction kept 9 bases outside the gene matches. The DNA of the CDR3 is TGTGCCAGCAGCCCCCCCGGGACTAGCATAGAGACCCAGTACTTC. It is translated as CASSPPGTSIETQYF.

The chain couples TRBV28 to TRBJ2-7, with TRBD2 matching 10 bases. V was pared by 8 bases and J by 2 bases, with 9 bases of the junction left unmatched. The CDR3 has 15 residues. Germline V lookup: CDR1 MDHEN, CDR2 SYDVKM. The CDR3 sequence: CASWTYSGGTYEQYF. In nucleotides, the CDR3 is TGTGCCAGCTGGACCTATAGCGGGGGGACCTACGAGCAGTACTTC.

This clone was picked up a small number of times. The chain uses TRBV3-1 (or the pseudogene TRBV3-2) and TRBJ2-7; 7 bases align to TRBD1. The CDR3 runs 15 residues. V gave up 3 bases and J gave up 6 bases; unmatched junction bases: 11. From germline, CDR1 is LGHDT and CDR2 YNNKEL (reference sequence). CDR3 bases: TGTGCCAGCAGCCACCTGACAGGGTTGCTTGGCGAGCAGTACTTC. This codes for CASSHLTGLLGEQYF.

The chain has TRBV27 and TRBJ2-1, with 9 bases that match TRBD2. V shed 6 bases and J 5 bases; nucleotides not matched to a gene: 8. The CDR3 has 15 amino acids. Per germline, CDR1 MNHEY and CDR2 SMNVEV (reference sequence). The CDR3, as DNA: TGTGCCAGCAGAACAGGCGGGGGGGAGAACAATGAGCAGTTCTTC. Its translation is CASRTGGGENNEQFF.

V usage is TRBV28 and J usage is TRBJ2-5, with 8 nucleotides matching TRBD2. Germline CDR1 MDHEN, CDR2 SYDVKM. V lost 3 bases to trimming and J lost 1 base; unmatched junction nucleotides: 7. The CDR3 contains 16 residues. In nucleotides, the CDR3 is TGTGCCAGCAGTTTCGGGGGGGAGGGGCCCCAAGAGACCCAGTACTTC. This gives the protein CASSFGGEGPQETQYF.

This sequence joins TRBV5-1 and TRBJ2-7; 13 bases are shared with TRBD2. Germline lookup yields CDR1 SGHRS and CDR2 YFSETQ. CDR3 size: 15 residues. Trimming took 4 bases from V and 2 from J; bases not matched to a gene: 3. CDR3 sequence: CASSLGTSGTYEQYF. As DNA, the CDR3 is TGCGCCAGCAGCCTCGGGACTAGCGGGACCTACGAGCAGTACTTC.

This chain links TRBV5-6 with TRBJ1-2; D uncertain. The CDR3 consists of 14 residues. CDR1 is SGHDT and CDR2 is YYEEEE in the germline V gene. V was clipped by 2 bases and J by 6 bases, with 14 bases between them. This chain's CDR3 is CASSLVGVLNGYTF. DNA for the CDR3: TGTGCCAGCAGCTTAGTGGGAGTATTGAATGGCTACACCTTC. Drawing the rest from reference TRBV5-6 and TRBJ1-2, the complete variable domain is DAGVTQSPTHLIKTRGQQVTLRCSPKSGHDTVSWYQQALGQGPQFIFQYYEEEERQRGNFPDRFSGHQFPNYSSELNVNALLLGDSALYLCASSLVGVLNGYTFGSGTRLTVV.

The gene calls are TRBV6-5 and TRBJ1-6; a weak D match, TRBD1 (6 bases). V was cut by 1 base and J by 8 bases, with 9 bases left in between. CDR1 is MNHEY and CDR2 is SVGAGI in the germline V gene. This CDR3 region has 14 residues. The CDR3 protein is CASSYFRGDSPLHF. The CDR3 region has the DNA TGTGCCAGCAGTTACTTCAGGGGTGATTCACCCCTCCACTTT.

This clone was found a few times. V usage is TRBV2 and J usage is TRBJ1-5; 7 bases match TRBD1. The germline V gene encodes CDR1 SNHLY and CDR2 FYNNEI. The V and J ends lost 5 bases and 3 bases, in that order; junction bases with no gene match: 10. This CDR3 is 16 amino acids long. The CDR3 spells CASSKLGQDFNQPQHF. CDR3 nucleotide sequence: TGTGCCAGCAGTAAACTAGGACAGGATTTCAATCAGCCCCAGCATTTT.

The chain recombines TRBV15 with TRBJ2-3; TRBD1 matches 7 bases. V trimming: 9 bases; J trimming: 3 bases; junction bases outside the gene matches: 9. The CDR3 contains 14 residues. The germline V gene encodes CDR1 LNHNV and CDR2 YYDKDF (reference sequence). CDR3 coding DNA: TGTGCCACGGGGCCGACAGGGATGACAGATACGCAGTATTTT. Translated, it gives CATGPTGMTDTQYF.

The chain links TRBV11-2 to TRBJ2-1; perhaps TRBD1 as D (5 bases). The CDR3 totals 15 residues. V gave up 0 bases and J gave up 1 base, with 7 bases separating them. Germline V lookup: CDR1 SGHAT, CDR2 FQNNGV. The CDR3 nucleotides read TGTGCCAGCAGCTTAGAACAGGTTTCCTACAATGAGCAGTTCTTC. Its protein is CASSLEQVSYNEQFF.

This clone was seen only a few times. The CDR3 spells CASSLSQLGTENTGELFF. The CDR3 DNA follows: TGTGCCAGCAGCTTATCTCAACTGGGGACAGAGAACACCGGGGAGCTGTTTTTT. The chain uses TRBV11-3 and TRBJ2-2; 7 bases match TRBD1. Trimming removed 2 bases from V and 1 base from J; junction bases left unmatched: 10. The CDR3 has 18 residues. Germline V lookup: CDR1 SGHNT, CDR2 YENEEA.

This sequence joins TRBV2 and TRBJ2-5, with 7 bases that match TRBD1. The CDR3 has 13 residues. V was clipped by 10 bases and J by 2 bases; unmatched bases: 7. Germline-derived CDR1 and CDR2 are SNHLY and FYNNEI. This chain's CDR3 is CATGDRVQETQYF. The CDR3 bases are TGTGCCACCGGTGACAGGGTTCAAGAGACCCAGTACTTC.

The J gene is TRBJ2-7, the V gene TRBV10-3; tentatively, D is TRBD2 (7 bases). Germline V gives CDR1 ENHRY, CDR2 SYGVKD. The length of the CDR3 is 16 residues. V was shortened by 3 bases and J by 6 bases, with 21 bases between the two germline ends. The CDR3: CAISEGGAGLPLEQYF. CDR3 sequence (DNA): TGTGCCATCAGTGAAGGGGGGGCGGGACTCCCCCTCGAGCAGTACTTC.

CDR3 region: CASSLDRPGEQYF. The CDR3 DNA is TGTGCCAGCAGCTTAGACAGGCCAGGCGAGCAGTACTTC. This chain joins TRBV7-2 and TRBJ2-7; tentative D call: TRBD1 (5 bases). The CDR3 covers 13 residues. V was trimmed by 1 base and J by 6 bases, leaving 10 bases between them. Per germline, CDR1 SGHTA and CDR2 FQGNSA.